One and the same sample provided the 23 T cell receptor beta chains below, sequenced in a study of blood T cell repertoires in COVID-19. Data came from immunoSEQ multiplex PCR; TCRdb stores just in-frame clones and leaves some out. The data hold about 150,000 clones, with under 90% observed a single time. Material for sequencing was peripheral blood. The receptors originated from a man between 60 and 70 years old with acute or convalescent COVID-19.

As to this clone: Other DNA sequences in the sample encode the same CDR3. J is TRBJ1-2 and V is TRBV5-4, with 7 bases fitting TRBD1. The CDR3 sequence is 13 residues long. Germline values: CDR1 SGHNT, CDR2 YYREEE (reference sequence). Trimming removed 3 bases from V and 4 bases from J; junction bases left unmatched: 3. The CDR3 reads CASSSTGPYGYTF. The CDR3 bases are TGTGCCAGCAGCTCGACAGGGCCCTATGGCTACACCTTC. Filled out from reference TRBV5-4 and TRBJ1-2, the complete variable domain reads ETGVTQSPTHLIKTRGQQVTLRCSSQSGHNTVSWYQQALGQGPQFIFQYYREEENGRGNFPPRFSGLQFPNYSSELNVNALELDDSALYLCASSSTGPYGYTFGSGTRLTVV.

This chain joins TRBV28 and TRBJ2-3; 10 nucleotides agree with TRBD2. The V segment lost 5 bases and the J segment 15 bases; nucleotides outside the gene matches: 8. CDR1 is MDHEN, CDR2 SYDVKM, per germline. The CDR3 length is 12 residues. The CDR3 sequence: CASSNLAGVGYF. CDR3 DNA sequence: TGTGCCAGCAGTAATCTAGCGGGAGTAGGTTATTTT.

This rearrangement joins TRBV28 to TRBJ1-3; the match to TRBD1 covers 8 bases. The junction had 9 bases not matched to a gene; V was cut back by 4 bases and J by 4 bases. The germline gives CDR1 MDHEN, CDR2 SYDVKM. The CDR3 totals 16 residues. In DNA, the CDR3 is TGTGCCAGCAGTTCCCCTACAGGGGGGTACGGAAACACCATATATTTT. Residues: CASSSPTGGYGNTIYF.

This chain's CDR3 is CASTGPSGRDHEQYF. In DNA form, the CDR3 reads TGTGCCAGCACGGGTCCTAGCGGGAGGGACCACGAGCAGTACTTC. This chain connects TRBV2 to TRBJ2-7, with 12 bases identical to TRBD2. CDR3 length equals 15 residues. Germline V gene sequence: CDR1 SNHLY, CDR2 FYNNEI. V lost 7 bases to trimming and J lost 5 bases; unmatched junction nucleotides: 9.

CDR3 residues: CASRKDTSTDTQYF. The CDR3 DNA is TGTGCCAGCAGGAAGGACACGAGCACAGATACGCAGTATTTT. V gene TRBV5-4 combines with J gene TRBJ2-3; possible D gene TRBD1, 5 bases. V dropped 5 bases and J dropped 0 bases, with 10 bases sitting between them. The germline V gene encodes CDR1 SGHNT and CDR2 YYREEE (reference sequence). The CDR3 contains 14 residues.

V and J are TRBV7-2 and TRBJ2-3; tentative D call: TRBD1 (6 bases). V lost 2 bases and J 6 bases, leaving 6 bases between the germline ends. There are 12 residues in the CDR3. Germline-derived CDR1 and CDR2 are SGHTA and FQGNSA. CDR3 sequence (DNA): TGTGCCAGCAGCTTACAGGGGGATACGCAGTATTTT. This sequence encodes CASSLQGDTQYF.

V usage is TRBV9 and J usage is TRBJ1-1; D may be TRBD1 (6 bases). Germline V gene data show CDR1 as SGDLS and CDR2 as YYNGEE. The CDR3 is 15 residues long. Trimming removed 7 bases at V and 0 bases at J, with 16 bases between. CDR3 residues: CASPQGGGVNTEAFF. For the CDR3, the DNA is TGTGCCAGCCCCCAGGGAGGGGGGGTGAACACTGAAGCTTTCTTT. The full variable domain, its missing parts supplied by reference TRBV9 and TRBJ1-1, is DSGVTQTPKHLITATGQRVTLRCSPRSGDLSVYWYQQSLDQGLQFLIQYYNGEERAKGNILERFSAQQFPDLHSELNLSSLELGDSALYFCASPQGGGVNTEAFFGQGTRLTVV.

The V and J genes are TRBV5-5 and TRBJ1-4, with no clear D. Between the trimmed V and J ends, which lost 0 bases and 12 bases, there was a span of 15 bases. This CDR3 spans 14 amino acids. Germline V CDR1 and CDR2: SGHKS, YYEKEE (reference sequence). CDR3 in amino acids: CASSLGVSSRELFF. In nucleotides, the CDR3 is TGTGCCAGCAGCTTGGGCGTGTCTTCGCGGGAACTGTTTTTT.

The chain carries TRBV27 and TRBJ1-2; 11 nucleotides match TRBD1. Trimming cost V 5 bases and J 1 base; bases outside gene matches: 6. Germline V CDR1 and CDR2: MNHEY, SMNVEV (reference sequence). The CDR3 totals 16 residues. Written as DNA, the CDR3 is TGTGCCAGCAGTCCGGGGACAGGGGGGATTAACTATGGCTACACCTTC. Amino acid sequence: CASSPGTGGINYGYTF.

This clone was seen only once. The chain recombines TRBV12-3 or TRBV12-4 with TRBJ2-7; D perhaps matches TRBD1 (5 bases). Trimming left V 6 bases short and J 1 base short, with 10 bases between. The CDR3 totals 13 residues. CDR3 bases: TGTGCCAGCAGACCGACAGCTTCCTACGAGCAGTACTTC. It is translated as CASRPTASYEQYF.

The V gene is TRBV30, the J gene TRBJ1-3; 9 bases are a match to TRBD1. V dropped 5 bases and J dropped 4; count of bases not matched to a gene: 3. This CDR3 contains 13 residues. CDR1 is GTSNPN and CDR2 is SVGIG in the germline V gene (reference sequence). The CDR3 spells CAWYGQGGNTIYF. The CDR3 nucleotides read TGTGCCTGGTATGGACAGGGGGGAAACACCATATATTTT.

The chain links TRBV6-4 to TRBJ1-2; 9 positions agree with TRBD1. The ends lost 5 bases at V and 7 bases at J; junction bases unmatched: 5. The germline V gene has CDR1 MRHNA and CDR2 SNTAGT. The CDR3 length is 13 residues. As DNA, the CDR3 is TGTGCCAGCAGTCGACAGGGGGTTGGTGGCTACACCTTC. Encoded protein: CASSRQGVGGYTF.

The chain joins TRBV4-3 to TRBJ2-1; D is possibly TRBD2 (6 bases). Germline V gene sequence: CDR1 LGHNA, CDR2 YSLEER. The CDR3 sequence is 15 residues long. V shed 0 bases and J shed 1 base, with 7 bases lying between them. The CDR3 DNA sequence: TGCGCCAGCAGCCAAGACGGGACTTCCTACAATGAGCAGTTCTTC. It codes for CASSQDGTSYNEQFF.

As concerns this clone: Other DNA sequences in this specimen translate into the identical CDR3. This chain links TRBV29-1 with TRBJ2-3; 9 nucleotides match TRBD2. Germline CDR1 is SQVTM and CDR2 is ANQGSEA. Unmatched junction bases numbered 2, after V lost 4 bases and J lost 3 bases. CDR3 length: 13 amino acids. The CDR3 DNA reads TGCAGCGTTGGACTAGCGGTAACAGATACGCAGTATTTT. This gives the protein CSVGLAVTDTQYF.

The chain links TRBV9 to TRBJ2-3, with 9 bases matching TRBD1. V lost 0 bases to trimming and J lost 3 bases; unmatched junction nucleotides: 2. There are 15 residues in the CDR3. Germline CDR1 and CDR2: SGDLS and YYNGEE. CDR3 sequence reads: CASSVDRGRTDTQYF. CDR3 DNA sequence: TGTGCCAGCAGCGTAGACAGGGGGCGTACAGATACGCAGTATTTT. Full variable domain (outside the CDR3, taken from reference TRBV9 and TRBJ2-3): DSGVTQTPKHLITATGQRVTLRCSPRSGDLSVYWYQQSLDQGLQFLIQYYNGEERAKGNILERFSAQQFPDLHSELNLSSLELGDSALYFCASSVDRGRTDTQYFGPGTRLTVL.

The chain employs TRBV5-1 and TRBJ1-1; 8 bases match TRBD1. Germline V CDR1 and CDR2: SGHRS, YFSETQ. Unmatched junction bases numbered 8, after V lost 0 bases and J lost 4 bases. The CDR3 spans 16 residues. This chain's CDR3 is CASSLAGAGGVTEAFF. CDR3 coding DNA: TGCGCCAGCAGCTTGGCCGGGGCAGGGGGCGTCACTGAAGCTTTCTTT. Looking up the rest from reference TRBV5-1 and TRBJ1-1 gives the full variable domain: KAGVTQTPRYLIKTRGQQVTLSCSPISGHRSVSWYQQTPGQGLQFLFEYFSETQRNKGNFPGRFSGRQFSNSRSEMNVSTLELGDSALYLCASSLAGAGGVTEAFFGQGTRLTVV.

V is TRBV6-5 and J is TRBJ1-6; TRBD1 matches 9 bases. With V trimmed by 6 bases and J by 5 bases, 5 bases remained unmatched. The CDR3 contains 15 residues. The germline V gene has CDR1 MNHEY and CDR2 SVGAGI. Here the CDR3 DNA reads TGTGCCAGCAGGGGGACAGGGTCCGATAATTCACCCCTCCACTTT. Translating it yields CASRGTGSDNSPLHF.

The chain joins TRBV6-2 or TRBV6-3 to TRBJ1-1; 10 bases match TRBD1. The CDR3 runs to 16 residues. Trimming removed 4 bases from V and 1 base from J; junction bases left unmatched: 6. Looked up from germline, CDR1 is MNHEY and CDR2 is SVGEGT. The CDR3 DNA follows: TGTGCCAGCAGTTCCGGGACAGGGGTCGCGAACACTGAAGCTTTCTTT. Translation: CASSSGTGVANTEAFF.

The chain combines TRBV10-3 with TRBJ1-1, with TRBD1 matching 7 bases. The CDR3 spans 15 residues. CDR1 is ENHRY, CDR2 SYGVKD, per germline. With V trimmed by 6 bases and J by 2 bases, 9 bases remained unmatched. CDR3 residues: CAISDMTGLNTEAFF. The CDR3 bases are TGTGCCATCAGCGACATGACAGGGCTTAACACTGAAGCTTTCTTT.

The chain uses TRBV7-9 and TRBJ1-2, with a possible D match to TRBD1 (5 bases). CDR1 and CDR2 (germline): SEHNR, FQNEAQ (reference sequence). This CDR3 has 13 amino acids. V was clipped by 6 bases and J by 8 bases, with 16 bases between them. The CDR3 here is CASSNQGRSGYTF. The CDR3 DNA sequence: TGTGCCAGCAGTAACCAGGGAAGATCAGGCTACACCTTC.

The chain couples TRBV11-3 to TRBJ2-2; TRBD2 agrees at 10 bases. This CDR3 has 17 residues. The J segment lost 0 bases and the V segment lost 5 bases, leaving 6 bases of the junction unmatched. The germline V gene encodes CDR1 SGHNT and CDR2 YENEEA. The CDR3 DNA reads TGTGCCAGCAGCCCTGGAGCGGGGGGGCCGAACACCGGGGAGCTGTTTTTT. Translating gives CASSPGAGGPNTGELFF.

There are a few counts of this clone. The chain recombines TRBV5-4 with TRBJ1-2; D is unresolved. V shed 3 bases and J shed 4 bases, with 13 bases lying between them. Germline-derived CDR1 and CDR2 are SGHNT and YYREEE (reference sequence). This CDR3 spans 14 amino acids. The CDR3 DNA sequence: TGTGCCAGCAGCTCGGGTTTATCCAGCTATGGCTACACCTTC. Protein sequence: CASSSGLSSYGYTF.

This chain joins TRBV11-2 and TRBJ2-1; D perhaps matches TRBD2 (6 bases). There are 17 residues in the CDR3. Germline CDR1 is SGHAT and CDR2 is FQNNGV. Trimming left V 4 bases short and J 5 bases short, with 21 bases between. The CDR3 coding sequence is TGTGCCAGCAGCTCCCTAGGAGGAGGGGACTTCCACAATGAGCAGTTCTTC. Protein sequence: CASSSLGGGDFHNEQFF. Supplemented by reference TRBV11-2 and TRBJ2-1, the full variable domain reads EAGVAQSPRYKIIEKRQSVAFWCNPISGHATLYWYQQILGQGPKLLIQFQNNGVVDDSQLPKDRFSAERLKGVDSTLKIQPAKLEDSAVYLCASSSLGGGDFHNEQFFGPGTRLTVL.